This T cell receptor beta chain was profiled in a study of response to subunit inactivated influenza vaccine. The CDR3 length is 16 residues. Germline V gene data show CDR1 as MGHRA and CDR2 as YSYEKL. The V gene end was trimmed by 1 base and the J gene end by 15 bases; junction bases not matched to a gene: 14. Whole-study findings and limits: The authors put forward the suggestion that each seasonal influenza vaccination may bring in only a limited number of new T cells.

A few counts support this clonotype. Its target is not known. TCRdb re-called the RT-PCR reads with MiXCR, one entry per CDR3 protein. The profile covers hundreds of thousands of distinct CDR3 sequences, with about 15% appearing a single time and roughly 6.4% taken by the ten largest. The specimen was PBMCs from blood, collected 14 to 15 days before vaccination. The source is a man aged 50-59 years who received an inactivated influenza vaccine. This chain joins TRBV4-1 and TRBJ2-2; 10 bases map to TRBD2. CDR3 in amino acids: CASSQVPGLAGVKLFF. Written as DNA, the CDR3 is TGCGCCAGCAGCCAAGTGCCCGGGCTAGCGGGGGTCAAGTTGTTTTTT.